What follows are 6 T cell receptor beta chains derived from one specimen sequenced in a study of cytomegalovirus exposure and HLA in healthy donors. This PCR relied on a set of 60 Vbeta primers and 13 Jbeta primers. Clones were sequenced by immunoSEQ multiplex PCR, and TCRdb holds only the in-frame ones, with some missing. Of fewer than 150,000 clones listed, about 80% are singletons. Material: PBMCs. The receptors here all came from a male donor in good health and CMV-seronegative.

This clone was counted a single time. Here the CDR3 DNA reads TGTGCCAGCAGCTTAGTAACAGGGTCGAACACTGAAGCTTTCTTT. Its translation is CASSLVTGSNTEAFF. The genes are TRBV7-2 and TRBJ1-1, with D possibly TRBD1 on 6 matching bases. Germline V lookup: CDR1 SGHTA, CDR2 FQGNSA. Between the trimmed V and J ends, which lost 1 base and 1 base, there was a span of 10 bases. CDR3 length: 15 residues. Filled out from reference TRBV7-2 and TRBJ1-1, the complete variable domain reads GAGVSQSPSNKVTEKGKDVELRCDPISGHTALYWYRQSLGQGLEFLIYFQGNSAPDKSGLPSDRFSAERTGGSVSTLTIQRTQQEDSAVYLCASSLVTGSNTEAFFGQGTRLTVV.

This chain uses TRBV29-1 with TRBJ2-4; D is unresolved. The CDR3 consists of 13 residues. V was cut by 1 base and J by 5 bases, with 9 bases left in between. The germline V gene has CDR1 SQVTM and CDR2 ANQGSEA. CDR3: CSVEGGAENIQYF. The CDR3 coding sequence is TGCAGCGTTGAAGGAGGCGCGGAAAACATTCAGTACTTC.

This chain joins TRBV6-5 and TRBJ1-1; possibly TRBD1 for D (6 bases). The V and J ends lost 6 bases and 4 bases respectively, with 15 bases between them. CDR3 length equals 14 residues. Germline-derived CDR1 and CDR2 are MNHEY and SVGAGI. This CDR3 reads CASRQQGLSTEAFF. CDR3 nucleotides: TGTGCCAGCAGGCAACAGGGATTAAGCACTGAAGCTTTCTTT.

This clone has more than one count but fewer than ten. The chain employs TRBV30 and TRBJ1-5; D perhaps matches TRBD1 (5 bases). The length of the CDR3 is 15 residues. From germline, CDR1 is GTSNPN and CDR2 SVGIG (reference sequence). The ends were cut back, 2 bases at V and 0 bases at J, with 11 bases in the middle. The CDR3 coding sequence is TGTGCCTGGAGTAGCGCAGGGAATAGCAATCAGCCCCAGCATTTT. It specifies CAWSSAGNSNQPQHF. The full variable domain, its missing parts supplied by reference TRBV30 and TRBJ1-5, is SQTIHQWPATLVQPVGSPLSLECTVEGTSNPNLYWYRQAAGRGLQLLFYSVGIGQISSEVPQNLSASRPQDRQFILSSKKLLLSDSGFYLCAWSSAGNSNQPQHFGDGTRLSIL.

V usage is TRBV7-9 and J usage is TRBJ2-3; a weak D match, TRBD1 (6 bases). Germline CDR1 reads SEHNR; CDR2 reads FQNEAQ (reference sequence). This CDR3 is 13 amino acids long. Trimming cost V 2 bases and J 5 bases, with 8 bases left between them. CDR3 region: CASSLQGLDTQYF. In DNA, the CDR3 is TGTGCCAGCAGCTTACAGGGGTTAGATACGCAGTATTTT.

The V and J genes are TRBV10-3 and TRBJ1-2; 8 bases are a match to TRBD1. The J segment lost 4 bases and the V segment lost 4 bases, leaving 5 bases of the junction unmatched. Germline V gene data show CDR1 as ENHRY and CDR2 as SYGVKD. This CDR3 is built from 14 residues. CDR3 in amino acids: CAISVGQGPYGYTF. DNA for the CDR3: TGTGCCATCAGTGTCGGACAGGGTCCCTATGGCTACACCTTC.